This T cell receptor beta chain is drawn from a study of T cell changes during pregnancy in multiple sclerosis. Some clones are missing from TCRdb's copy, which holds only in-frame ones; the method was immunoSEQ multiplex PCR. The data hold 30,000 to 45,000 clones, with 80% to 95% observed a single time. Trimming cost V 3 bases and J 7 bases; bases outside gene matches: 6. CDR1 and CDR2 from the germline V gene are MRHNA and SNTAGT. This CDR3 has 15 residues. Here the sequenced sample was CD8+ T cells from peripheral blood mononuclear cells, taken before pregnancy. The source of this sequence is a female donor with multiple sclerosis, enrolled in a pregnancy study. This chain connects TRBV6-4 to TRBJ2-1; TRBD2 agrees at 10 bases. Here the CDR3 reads CASSELAGAENEQFF. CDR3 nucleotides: TGTGCCAGCAGTGAGCTAGCGGGAGCTGAGAATGAGCAGTTCTTC.